This T cell receptor beta chain was sequenced for a study of identical twins. Whole-study findings and limits: Zero-insertion analyses might be partly confounded by invariant T cells like MAIT and iNKT. Alpha sequences out of frame and shared by twins had excess low generation probability. Fewer insertions characterized abundant cord blood beta clonotypes, whereas memory repertoires showed none.

TCRdb called the 5' RACE reads again in MiXCR, with one record for every CDR3 protein. The sample has fewer than 550,000 distinct CDR3 sequences, more than 13% seen once. Germline V gene lookup returns CDR1 ENHRY and CDR2 SYGVKD. V lost 3 bases to trimming and J lost 3 bases, with 11 bases between them. CDR3 length: 15 amino acids. This clonotype was observed a few times. The antigen is not known. This sample also appeared in a second study, on yellow fever vaccine responses in identical twins.

The sequencing sample was made of CD4+ T cells sorted from blood. The receptor was isolated from a woman between 18 and 29 years old in good health. V and J are TRBV10-3 and TRBJ1-4; tentatively, D is TRBD1 (5 bases). In DNA form, the CDR3 reads TGTGCCATCAGTGATCAGACAGCTGCTAATGAAAAACTGTTTTTT. Its protein is CAISDQTAANEKLFF.